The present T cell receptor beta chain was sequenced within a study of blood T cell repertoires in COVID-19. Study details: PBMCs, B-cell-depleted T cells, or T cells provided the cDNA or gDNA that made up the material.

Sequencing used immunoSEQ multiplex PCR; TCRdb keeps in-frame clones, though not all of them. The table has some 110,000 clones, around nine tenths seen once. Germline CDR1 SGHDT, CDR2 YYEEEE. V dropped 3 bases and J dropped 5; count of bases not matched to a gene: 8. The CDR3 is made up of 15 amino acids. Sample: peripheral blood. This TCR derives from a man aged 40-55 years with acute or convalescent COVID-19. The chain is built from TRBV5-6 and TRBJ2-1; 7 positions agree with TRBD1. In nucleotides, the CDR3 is TGTGCCAGCAGCTATCCGGGACAGAAGCACAATGAGCAGTTCTTC. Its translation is CASSYPGQKHNEQFF.